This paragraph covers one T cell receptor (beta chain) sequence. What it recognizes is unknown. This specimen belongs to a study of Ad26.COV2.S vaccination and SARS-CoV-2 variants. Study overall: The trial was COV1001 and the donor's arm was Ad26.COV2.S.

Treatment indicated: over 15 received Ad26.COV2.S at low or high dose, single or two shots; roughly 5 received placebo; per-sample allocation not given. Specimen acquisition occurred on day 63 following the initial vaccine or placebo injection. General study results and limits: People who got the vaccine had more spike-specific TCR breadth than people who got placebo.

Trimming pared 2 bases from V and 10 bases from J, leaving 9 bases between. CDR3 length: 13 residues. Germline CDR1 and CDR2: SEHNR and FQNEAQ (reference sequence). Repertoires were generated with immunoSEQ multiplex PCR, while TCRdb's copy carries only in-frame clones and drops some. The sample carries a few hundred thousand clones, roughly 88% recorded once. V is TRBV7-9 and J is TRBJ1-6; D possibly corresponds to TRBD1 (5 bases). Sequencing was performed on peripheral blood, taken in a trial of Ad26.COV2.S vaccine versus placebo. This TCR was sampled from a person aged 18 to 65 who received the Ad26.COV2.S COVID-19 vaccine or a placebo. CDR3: CASSLQGISPLHF. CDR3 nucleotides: TGTGCCAGCAGCTTACAGGGAATCTCACCCCTCCACTTT.